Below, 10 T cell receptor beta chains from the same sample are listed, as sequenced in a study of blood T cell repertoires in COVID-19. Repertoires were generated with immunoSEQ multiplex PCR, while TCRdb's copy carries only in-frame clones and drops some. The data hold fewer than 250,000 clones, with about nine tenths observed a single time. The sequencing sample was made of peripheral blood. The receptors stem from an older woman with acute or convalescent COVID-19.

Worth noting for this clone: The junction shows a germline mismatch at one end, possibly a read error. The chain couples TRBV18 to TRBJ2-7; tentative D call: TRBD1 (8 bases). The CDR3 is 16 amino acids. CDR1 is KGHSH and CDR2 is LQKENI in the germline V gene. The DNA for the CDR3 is TGTGCCAGCGCACCCTCAACAGGGGGGGAGTACTACGAGCAGTACTTC. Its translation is CASAPSTGGEYYEQYF.

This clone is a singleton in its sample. CDR3 DNA: TGTGCCAGCAGCCCCCTAGCGAGCGGGGGCGCAGATACGCAGTATTTT. The encoded protein is CASSPLASGGADTQYF. The V gene is TRBV7-6, the J gene TRBJ2-3; 8 bases align to TRBD2. The CDR3 loop spans 16 amino acids. J gave up 4 bases and V 5 bases, and 11 bases lay outside the gene matches. Per germline, CDR1 SGHVS and CDR2 FNYEAQ.

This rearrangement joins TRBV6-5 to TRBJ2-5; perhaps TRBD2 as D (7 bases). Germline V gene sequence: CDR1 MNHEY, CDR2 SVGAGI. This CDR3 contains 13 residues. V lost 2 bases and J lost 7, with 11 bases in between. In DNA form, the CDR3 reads TGTGCCAGCAGTTACGAGGGGGGGAGGACCCAGTACTTC. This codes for CASSYEGGRTQYF.

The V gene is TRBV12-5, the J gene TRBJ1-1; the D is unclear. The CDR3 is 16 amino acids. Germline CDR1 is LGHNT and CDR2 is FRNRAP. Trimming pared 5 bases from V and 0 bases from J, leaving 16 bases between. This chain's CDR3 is CASGRDSGQLNTEAFF. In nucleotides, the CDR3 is TGTGCTAGTGGTCGAGATAGTGGGCAGTTGAACACTGAAGCTTTCTTT. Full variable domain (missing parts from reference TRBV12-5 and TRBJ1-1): DARVTQTPRHKVTEMGQEVTMRCQPILGHNTVFWYRQTMMQGLELLAYFRNRAPLDDSGMPKDRFSAEMPDATLATLKIQPSEPRDSAVYFCASGRDSGQLNTEAFFGQGTRLTVV.

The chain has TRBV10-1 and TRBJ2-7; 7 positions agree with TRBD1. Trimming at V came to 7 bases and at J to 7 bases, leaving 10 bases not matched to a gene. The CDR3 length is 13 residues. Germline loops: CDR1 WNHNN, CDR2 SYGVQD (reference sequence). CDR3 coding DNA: TGCGCCAGCACCGGACAGGTTTCGGGGGAGCAGTACTTC. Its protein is CASTGQVSGEQYF.

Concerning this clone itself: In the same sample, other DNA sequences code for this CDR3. The CDR3 loop is CASSLDRDRGYTF. In nucleotides, the CDR3 is TGTGCCAGCAGCTTAGACAGGGATCGCGGCTACACCTTC. The gene calls are TRBV7-2 and TRBJ1-2; D possibly corresponds to TRBD1 (6 bases). CDR3 size: 13 residues. Germline loops: CDR1 SGHTA, CDR2 FQGNSA. V was shortened by 1 base and J by 8 bases, with 11 bases between the two germline ends.

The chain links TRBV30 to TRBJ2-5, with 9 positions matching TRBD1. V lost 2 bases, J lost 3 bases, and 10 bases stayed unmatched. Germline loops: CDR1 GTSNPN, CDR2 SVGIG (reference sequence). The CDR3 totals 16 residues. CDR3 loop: CAWSRGTGKIKETQYF. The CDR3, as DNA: TGTGCCTGGAGTAGGGGGACAGGGAAAATTAAAGAGACCCAGTACTTC.

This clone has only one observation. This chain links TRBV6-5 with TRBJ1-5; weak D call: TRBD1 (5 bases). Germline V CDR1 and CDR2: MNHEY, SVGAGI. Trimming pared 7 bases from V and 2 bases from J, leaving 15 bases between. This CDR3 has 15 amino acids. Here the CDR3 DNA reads TGTGCCAGCACTAAAACCACAGGTGGCAATCAGCCCCAGCATTTT. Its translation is CASTKTTGGNQPQHF.

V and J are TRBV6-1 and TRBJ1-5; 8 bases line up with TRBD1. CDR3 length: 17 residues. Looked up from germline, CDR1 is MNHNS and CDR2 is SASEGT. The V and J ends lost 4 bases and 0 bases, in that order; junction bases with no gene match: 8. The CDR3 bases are TGTGCCAGCAGTGGAGGAGACAGGGGTTATAGCAATCAGCCCCAGCATTTT. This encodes CASSGGDRGYSNQPQHF.

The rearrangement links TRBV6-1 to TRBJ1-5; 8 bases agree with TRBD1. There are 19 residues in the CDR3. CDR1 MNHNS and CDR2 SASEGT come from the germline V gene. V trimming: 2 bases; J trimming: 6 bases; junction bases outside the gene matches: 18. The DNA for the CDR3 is TGTGCCAGCAGTGAATTTACGGACAGGGTGAAAAGGGCTGGTCAGCCCCAGCATTTT. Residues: CASSEFTDRVKRAGQPQHF.